These 6 T cell receptor beta chains originate from one sample sequenced in a study of control samples from healthy donors and cancer patients. The method was immunoSEQ multiplex PCR; TCRdb's version includes in-frame clones alone and lacks a portion of them. Counted here are approximately 97,000 clones, around 90% occurring once; the ten biggest clones make up less than 15%. The specimen was blood. These receptors were taken from a man aged 25 to 40 in good health.

The V gene is TRBV5-6, the J gene TRBJ1-5; D unclear. The CDR3 runs to 15 residues. CDR1 is SGHDT, CDR2 YYEEEE, per germline. V was pared by 2 bases and J by 0 bases, with 9 bases between. The CDR3 DNA reads as TGTGCCAGCAGCTTTCGACAAACTAGCAATCAGCCCCAGCATTTT. The encoded protein is CASSFRQTSNQPQHF. The full variable domain, in which reference TRBV5-6 and TRBJ1-5 provide the parts outside the CDR3, is DAGVTQSPTHLIKTRGQQVTLRCSPKSGHDTVSWYQQALGQGPQFIFQYYEEEERQRGNFPDRFSGHQFPNYSSELNVNALLLGDSALYLCASSFRQTSNQPQHFGDGTRLSIL.

The chain is built from TRBV27 and TRBJ1-2; no definite D call. Germline CDR1 MNHEY, CDR2 SMNVEV (reference sequence). Trimming took off 2 bases at V and 2 bases at J, with 12 bases between the two ends. The CDR3 is 15 amino acids. The CDR3 nucleotides are TGTGCCAGCAGTTTAGGGTCGGGTGACAACTATGGCTACACCTTC. This sequence encodes CASSLGSGDNYGYTF.

The chain employs TRBV19 and TRBJ1-4, with 9 nucleotides matching TRBD1. The CDR3 runs to 13 residues. CDR1 and CDR2 from the germline V gene are LNHDA and SQIVND (reference sequence). V trimming: 4 bases; J trimming: 8 bases; junction bases outside the gene matches: 2. Here the CDR3 reads CASSTTGGEKLFF. The CDR3 DNA sequence: TGTGCCAGTAGTACGACAGGGGGGGAAAAACTGTTTTTT. Full variable domain (rest looked up from reference TRBV19 and TRBJ1-4): DGGITQSPKYLFRKEGQNVTLSCEQNLNHDAMYWYRQDPGQGLRLIYYSQIVNDFQKGDIAEGYSVSREKKESFPLTVTSAQKNPTAFYLCASSTTGGEKLFFGSGTQLSVL.

V is TRBV2 and J is TRBJ2-4; 10 bases match TRBD2. The CDR3 sequence is 15 residues long. Unmatched junction bases numbered 10, after V lost 6 bases and J lost 8 bases. Germline CDR1 and CDR2: SNHLY and FYNNEI. The CDR3 is CASRDPSGRRYIQYF. For the CDR3, the DNA is TGTGCCAGCAGGGACCCTAGCGGGAGAAGGTACATTCAGTACTTC.

The chain combines TRBV27 with TRBJ1-2, with D unclear. CDR3 length: 13 residues. The germline V gene encodes CDR1 MNHEY and CDR2 SMNVEV (reference sequence). V was pared by 4 bases and J by 4 bases, with 10 bases between. CDR3 protein: CASSSGSFYGYTF. CDR3 nucleotides: TGTGCCAGCAGTTCCGGGTCTTTCTATGGCTACACCTTC.

V is TRBV24-1 and J is TRBJ2-3; D might be TRBD1 (6 bases). The V end lost 7 bases, the J end lost 2 bases, and 6 bases lay between the germline ends. CDR1 and CDR2 (germline): KGHDR, SFDVKD. CDR3 length: 12 residues. As DNA, the CDR3 is TGTGCCACCAGGGGGGCCACAGATACGCAGTATTTT. Translated, it gives CATRGATDTQYF.